The 16 T cell receptor beta chains reported below all come from one sample, sequenced in a study of cytomegalovirus exposure and HLA in healthy donors. Primers: 60 Vbeta forward and 13 Jbeta reverse. Method: immunoSEQ multiplex PCR; TCRdb's copy keeps in-frame clones and lacks some. In the table there are about 130,000 clones, almost 85% of which are singletons. The sequencing input was PBMCs. The receptors were gathered from a boy aged 2-15 years in good health and CMV-seronegative.

This clone has just one count. This chain connects TRBV2 to TRBJ1-3; 7 bases map to TRBD1. V lost 6 bases and J lost 1; bases outside the gene matches: 6. This CDR3 is 15 amino acids long. Germline V gene sequence: CDR1 SNHLY, CDR2 FYNNEI. CDR3 in amino acids: CASSPRGVSGNTIYF. The CDR3 DNA reads TGTGCCAGCAGCCCCAGGGGGGTTTCTGGAAACACCATATATTTT.

This clone was recorded only once. The CDR3 DNA reads as TGCGCCAGCAGCCTGGGACTCCTCCAAGAGACCCAGTACTTC. Its protein product is CASSLGLLQETQYF. This chain uses TRBV5-1 with TRBJ2-5, with D perhaps TRBD2 (6 bases). Trimming removed 4 bases at V and 1 base at J, with 11 bases between. Per germline, CDR1 SGHRS and CDR2 YFSETQ. The CDR3 contains 14 residues.

The chain employs TRBV29-1 and TRBJ2-7, with 10 nucleotides matching TRBD1. Germline assignment: CDR1 SQVTM and CDR2 ANQGSEA. V shed 7 bases and J 7 bases; nucleotides not matched to a gene: 10. CDR3 size: 13 residues. The CDR3 region is CSAIDRGRREQYF. The CDR3 DNA reads TGCAGCGCCATAGACAGGGGGCGGCGGGAGCAGTACTTC.

The chain joins TRBV2 to TRBJ2-2, with a tentative D call TRBD2 (6 bases). V dropped 3 bases and J dropped 0 bases, with 8 bases sitting between them. Germline loops: CDR1 SNHLY, CDR2 FYNNEI. This CDR3 is built from 15 residues. CDR3 bases: TGTGCCAGCAGTGAGCGGGAAGCGAACACCGGGGAGCTGTTTTTT. This encodes CASSEREANTGELFF.

A word on this clone: Its ends do not fully match the called genes, so a read error is possible. V and J are TRBV7-7 and TRBJ2-7, with D possibly TRBD2 on 6 matching bases. The CDR3 sequence is 15 residues long. Germline V CDR1 and CDR2: SSHAT, FNYEAQ (reference sequence). The CDR3 here is CASSLGTAVSYEQYF. The CDR3 DNA reads as TGTGCTAGCAGCCTCGGGACTGCTGTCTCCTACGAGCAGTACTTC.

V gene TRBV11-2 combines with J gene TRBJ1-1, with D hard to call. V dropped 1 base and J dropped 11 bases, with 14 bases sitting between them. The CDR3 has 13 residues. CDR1 is SGHAT, CDR2 FQNNGV, per germline. The CDR3 loop reads CASSLGLSWEAFF. The CDR3 DNA reads TGTGCCAGCAGCTTAGGCCTCTCCTGGGAGGCTTTCTTT. The variable domain in full, completed from reference TRBV11-2 and TRBJ1-1, reads EAGVAQSPRYKIIEKRQSVAFWCNPISGHATLYWYQQILGQGPKLLIQFQNNGVVDDSQLPKDRFSAERLKGVDSTLKIQPAKLEDSAVYLCASSLGLSWEAFFGQGTRLTVV.

A few counts support this clone. This chain connects TRBV30 to TRBJ1-1; D possibly corresponds to TRBD1 (6 bases). The CDR3 is 13 residues long. The V gene lost 4 bases and the J gene lost 0 bases, with 9 bases spanning the gap. CDR1 is GTSNPN, CDR2 SVGIG, per germline (reference sequence). This CDR3 reads CAWNGQLNTEAFF. CDR3 DNA: TGTGCCTGGAACGGACAGTTGAACACTGAAGCTTTCTTT.

This clone appeared a single time. The J gene is TRBJ2-7, the V gene TRBV2; 12 bases fit TRBD2. V gave up 7 bases and J gave up 1 base; unmatched junction bases: 2. The CDR3 is 14 amino acids. CDR1 and CDR2 (germline): SNHLY, FYNNEI. The CDR3 DNA follows: TGTGCCAGCAAGACTAGCGGGGGTTCCTACGAGCAGTACGTC. Amino acids: CASKTSGGSYEQYV.

This chain uses TRBV29-1 with TRBJ2-7; the match to TRBD1 covers 9 bases. The CDR3 is made up of 13 amino acids. Germline V gene lookup returns CDR1 SQVTM and CDR2 ANQGSEA. Germline trimming cut 3 bases from V and 7 bases from J; bases unmatched to any gene: 7. CDR3 protein: CSVEGQGIGEQYF. Written as DNA, the CDR3 is TGCAGCGTTGAGGGACAGGGAATTGGGGAGCAGTACTTC.

The V gene is TRBV7-9, the J gene TRBJ1-2, with TRBD1 as a possible D gene (5 bases). Germline-derived CDR1 and CDR2 are SEHNR and FQNEAQ (reference sequence). This CDR3 region has 13 residues. The germline V and J ends were trimmed by 3 bases and 0 bases, with 5 bases remaining between them. CDR3 amino acids: CASSLDTNYGYTF. CDR3 bases: TGTGCCAGCAGCTTGGACACTAACTATGGCTACACCTTC.

V gene TRBV2 combines with J gene TRBJ2-1; D not certain. This CDR3 spans 14 amino acids. Germline V gene sequence: CDR1 SNHLY, CDR2 FYNNEI. Trimming cost V 3 bases and J 3 bases, with 9 bases left between them. This CDR3 reads CASSDEADYNEQFF. As DNA, the CDR3 is TGTGCCAGCAGTGATGAGGCAGACTACAATGAGCAGTTCTTC. Combining the CDR3 with reference TRBV2 and TRBJ2-1 gives the whole variable domain EPEVTQTPSHQVTQMGQEVILRCVPISNHLYFYWYRQILGQKVEFLVSFYNNEISEKSEIFDDQFSVERPDGSNFTLKIRSTKLEDSAMYFCASSDEADYNEQFFGPGTRLTVL.

V is TRBV10-3 and J is TRBJ2-5, with 9 bases identical to TRBD2. Per the germline V gene, CDR1 is ENHRY and CDR2 is SYGVKD. The junction had 10 bases not matched to a gene; V was cut back by 5 bases and J by 6 bases. The CDR3 consists of 15 residues. CDR3 residues: CAISPGIAGEQTQYF. Written as DNA, the CDR3 is TGTGCCATCAGTCCTGGGATAGCGGGGGAGCAGACCCAGTACTTC.

The gene calls are TRBV6-5 and TRBJ2-7; a possible D gene is TRBD1 (5 bases). CDR3 size: 12 residues. Trimming shortened V by 6 bases and J by 4 bases, and 10 bases separated the two germline ends. The germline V gene has CDR1 MNHEY and CDR2 SVGAGI. The chain's CDR3 is CASRQGSYEQYF. DNA of the CDR3: TGTGCCAGCAGGCAGGGTTCGTACGAGCAGTACTTC.

V usage is TRBV15 and J usage is TRBJ2-5; 7 bases align to TRBD1. The V segment lost 2 bases and the J segment 9 bases; nucleotides outside the gene matches: 9. Germline lookup yields CDR1 LNHNV and CDR2 YYDKDF (reference sequence). This CDR3 spans 14 amino acids. The CDR3 sequence: CATSRNRGPEAQYF. The CDR3 DNA is TGTGCCACCAGCAGAAACAGGGGCCCGGAGGCCCAGTACTTC.

CDR3 nucleotides: TGTGCCATCCTTGCTGTCAGCCGGGACTATGGCTACACCTTC. Translation: CAILAVSRDYGYTF. The chain carries TRBV10-3 and TRBJ1-2; D not certain. There are 14 residues in the CDR3. CDR1 and CDR2 (germline): ENHRY, SYGVKD. The V end lost 8 bases, the J end lost 3 bases, and 16 bases lay between the germline ends.

V and J are TRBV15 and TRBJ2-3; TRBD2 aligns across 7 bases. Trimming removed 8 bases from V and 2 bases from J; junction bases left unmatched: 10. The CDR3 has 15 residues. Germline V CDR1 and CDR2: LNHNV, YYDKDF (reference sequence). This CDR3 reads CATGERDPITDTQYF. CDR3 in DNA: TGTGCCACCGGAGAGCGGGACCCCATCACAGATACGCAGTATTTT.